These 11 T cell receptor beta chains were sequenced from one sample in a study of blood T cell repertoires in COVID-19 (TCRdb year 2020). The library was generated by the immunoSEQ multiplex PCR assay. As stored in TCRdb, this immuneACCESS dataset retains in-frame rearrangements with V and J assigned. A fraction of the clones does not appear; measured against another copy, unresolved V genes explain less than half of the discrepancy, and the remainder lacks a known reason. For this sample the table gives some 220,000 clones, of which approximately 80% were detected only once. The top ten clonotypes cover more than 9% of the sample. Material: peripheral blood. All receptors derive from a man aged 45-60 years with active or convalescent COVID-19.

The chain is built from TRBV29-1 and TRBJ2-7, with a possible D match to TRBD2 (6 bases). The V gene's germline CDR1 is SQVTM and CDR2 ANQGSEA. This CDR3 comprises 12 residues. V was shortened by 5 bases and J by 2 bases, with 10 bases between the two germline ends. The CDR3 is CSVWDSPYEQYF. In DNA form, the CDR3 reads TGCAGCGTTTGGGACTCCCCCTACGAGCAGTACTTC.

The chain has TRBV12-3 or TRBV12-4 and TRBJ2-2, with D uncertain. V was clipped by 2 bases and J by 5 bases, with 6 bases between them. The CDR3 covers 13 residues. The CDR3, as DNA: TGTGCCAGCAGTTTATTTTCAACCGGGGAGCTGTTTTTT. Translation: CASSLFSTGELFF.

V and J are TRBV5-4 and TRBJ2-6, with 8 positions matching TRBD2. Per the germline V gene, CDR1 is SGHNT and CDR2 is YYREEE (reference sequence). This CDR3 contains 19 residues. After removal of 1 base from V and 0 bases from J, the junction contained 9 bases not matched to a gene. The CDR3 bases are TGTGCCAGCAGCTTGCTTCGCGGCGGGGGGATCTCTGGGGCCAACGTCCTGACTTTC. Amino acid sequence: CASSLLRGGGISGANVLTF.

This chain joins TRBV19 and TRBJ2-7; 9 bases fit TRBD2. Germline CDR1 and CDR2: LNHDA and SQIVND (reference sequence). V gave up 3 bases and J gave up 2 bases; unmatched junction bases: 2. This CDR3 region has 14 residues. The CDR3 DNA sequence: TGTGCCAGTAGTATGGGACTAGCTACCTACGAGCAGTACTTC. The encoded protein is CASSMGLATYEQYF.

The chain carries TRBV7-4 and TRBJ1-4, with D unclear. The length of the CDR3 is 14 residues. Trimming removed 5 bases from V and 1 base from J, with 8 bases in between. Germline-derived CDR1 and CDR2 are SGHVT and SQSDAQ. The chain's CDR3 is CASSTNRTNEKLFF. The CDR3 DNA reads as TGTGCCAGCAGCACGAACAGAACTAATGAAAAACTGTTTTTT.

V is TRBV7-8 and J is TRBJ2-3; possibly TRBD1 for D (6 bases). The CDR3 is made up of 16 amino acids. The germline V and J ends were trimmed by 5 bases and 0 bases, with 15 bases remaining between them. Per the germline V gene, CDR1 is SGHVS and CDR2 is FQNEAQ. The CDR3 DNA sequence: TGTGCCAGCAGCGTATCGACAGGCCTTAGCACAGATACGCAGTATTTT. Translated, it gives CASSVSTGLSTDTQYF.

This clone came up once. The V call is TRBV19, the J call TRBJ1-2, with 7 bases fitting TRBD1. Trimming cost V 3 bases and J 4 bases; bases outside gene matches: 8. The CDR3 is 15 residues long. The germline V gene encodes CDR1 LNHDA and CDR2 SQIVND (reference sequence). CDR3 in amino acids: CASSIRGGRGYGYTF. DNA for the CDR3: TGTGCCAGTAGTATCAGAGGGGGCAGGGGCTATGGCTACACCTTC.

The rearrangement links TRBV5-1 to TRBJ2-3, with 12 bases aligning to TRBD2. The CDR3 sequence is 20 residues long. V shed 1 base and J 0 bases; nucleotides not matched to a gene: 12. Germline lookup yields CDR1 SGHRS and CDR2 YFSETQ. This CDR3 reads CASSLPLFTSGRRSTDTQYF. For the CDR3, the DNA is TGCGCCAGCAGCTTGCCGCTATTTACTAGCGGGAGGCGAAGCACAGATACGCAGTATTTT.

V usage is TRBV7-2 and J usage is TRBJ2-7; TRBD2 matches 10 bases. V dropped 1 base and J dropped 2; count of bases not matched to a gene: 5. The CDR3 loop spans 16 amino acids. The germline CDR1 and CDR2 sequences are SGHTA and FQGNSA. The CDR3 DNA is TGTGCCAGCAGCTTAGTAGCGGGGGGTTCACCCTACGAGCAGTACTTC. It translates to CASSLVAGGSPYEQYF.

About this clone itself: Other DNA sequences in this specimen translate into the identical CDR3. The CDR3 DNA follows: TGTGCCAGCTCGCCCGCAGGGGGCAATGAGCAGTTCTTC. Translating gives CASSPAGGNEQFF. The chain carries TRBV18 and TRBJ2-1, with 7 positions matching TRBD1. The CDR3 spans 13 residues. V was clipped by 6 bases and J by 6 bases; unmatched bases: 5. Germline CDR1 reads KGHSH; CDR2 reads LQKENI.

The V and J genes are TRBV4-1 and TRBJ1-3; TRBD1 aligns across 7 bases. With V trimmed by 1 base and J by 4 bases, 1 base remained unmatched. Per the germline V gene, CDR1 is MGHRA and CDR2 is YSYEKL. This CDR3 region has 14 residues. For the CDR3, the DNA is TGCGCCAGCAGCCAAGCAGGGGGGGGAAACACCATATATTTT. Its protein is CASSQAGGGNTIYF.